What follows are 19 T cell receptor beta chains derived from one specimen sequenced in a study of blood T cell repertoires in COVID-19 (dated by TCRdb to between 2020 and 2021). Library preparation was by the immunoSEQ multiplex PCR assay. TCRdb stores this immuneACCESS table with in-frame sequences only. Part of the clones is absent; in the studies checked, under half of the shortfall reflects unresolved V genes, and no reason is known for the rest. This sample has about 190,000 clones in its table, and roughly 83% of those were observed once. Roughly 3.2% of the sample belongs to the ten largest clones. The sequencing input was PBMCs or T cells enriched from blood (not recorded which). Receptors originate from a woman aged 25 to 39 who had recovered from COVID-19.

V gene TRBV28 combines with J gene TRBJ1-1, with D unresolved. This CDR3 spans 15 amino acids. Germline V CDR1 and CDR2: MDHEN, SYDVKM. V lost 5 bases and J lost 5, with 18 bases in between. The CDR3 bases are TGTGCCAGCAGTCCCCGGGGAGGGAGGAAAACTGAAGCTTTCTTT. Its protein is CASSPRGGRKTEAFF.

The V gene is TRBV7-3, the J gene TRBJ1-2; the D is unclear. This CDR3 has 15 residues. From germline, CDR1 is SGHTA and CDR2 FQGTGA. V lost 0 bases, J lost 8 bases, and 16 bases lay in between. CDR3 sequence: CASSLTSRDSRGYTF. CDR3 coding DNA: TGTGCCAGCAGCTTAACGTCGCGGGATTCTCGAGGCTACACCTTC.

The genes are TRBV12-5 and TRBJ2-7; D possibly corresponds to TRBD2 (7 bases). CDR1 and CDR2 from the germline V gene are LGHNT and FRNRAP. This CDR3 has 13 amino acids. V was pared by 6 bases and J by 2 bases, with 11 bases between. CDR3 in amino acids: CASGIGGAYEQYF. The CDR3 DNA is TGTGCTAGTGGGATAGGGGGGGCCTACGAGCAGTACTTC.

The chain is built from TRBV5-6 and TRBJ1-6, with 7 positions matching TRBD1. V shed 4 bases and J 11 bases; nucleotides not matched to a gene: 9. In germline, CDR1 is SGHDT, CDR2 YYEEEE. The CDR3 is made up of 14 amino acids. This CDR3 is CASSPARGHPPLHF. In DNA, the CDR3 is TGTGCCAGCAGCCCCGCTAGGGGGCATCCACCCCTCCACTTT.

V usage is TRBV19 and J usage is TRBJ1-5; no definite D call. The CDR3 consists of 16 residues. Between the trimmed V and J ends, which lost 0 bases and 6 bases, there was a span of 15 bases. Germline V lookup: CDR1 LNHDA, CDR2 SQIVND (reference sequence). Here the CDR3 reads CASSIDNRWRSQPQHF. CDR3 bases: TGTGCCAGTAGTATAGATAATAGGTGGAGGAGTCAGCCCCAGCATTTT.

V is TRBV3-1 (or the pseudogene TRBV3-2) and J is TRBJ1-2; D remains ambiguous. Trimming left V 4 bases short and J 2 bases short, with 17 bases between. Germline loops: CDR1 LGHDT, CDR2 YNNKEL (reference sequence). The CDR3 runs 16 residues. The CDR3 here is CASSPDVLGLNYGYTF. CDR3 nucleotides: TGTGCCAGCAGCCCGGACGTACTAGGACTCAACTATGGCTACACCTTC.

The chain carries TRBV19 and TRBJ2-3, with 11 bases aligning to TRBD2. In germline, CDR1 is LNHDA, CDR2 SQIVND (reference sequence). The CDR3 contains 17 residues. V dropped 4 bases and J dropped 6; count of bases not matched to a gene: 12. CDR3 coding DNA: TGTGCCAGTAGTAGTCCGGGACTAGCGGATCCCCCGGATACGCAGTATTTT. Translating gives CASSSPGLADPPDTQYF.

The rearrangement links TRBV11-1 to TRBJ2-7; no reliable D call. Germline V lookup: CDR1 SGHAT, CDR2 FQDESV (reference sequence). V lost 5 bases and J 0 bases, leaving 14 bases between the germline ends. CDR3 size: 15 residues. The CDR3 DNA reads as TGTGCCAGCAGCCCGGGTAAAGATAACTCCTACGAGCAGTACGTC. This encodes CASSPGKDNSYEQYV.

The rearrangement joins TRBV29-1 to TRBJ1-1; no firm D call. V was clipped by 0 bases and J by 5 bases, with 16 bases between them. Germline CDR1 SQVTM, CDR2 ANQGSEA. CDR3 length: 15 residues. CDR3 residues: CSVEDLLTGGTEAFF. The DNA of the CDR3 is TGCAGCGTTGAAGATCTGCTAACCGGCGGGACTGAAGCTTTCTTT.

This rearrangement joins TRBV10-1 to TRBJ2-2, with D possibly TRBD2 on 6 matching bases. Germline assignment: CDR1 WNHNN and CDR2 SYGVQD (reference sequence). The CDR3 runs 11 residues. V lost 9 bases and J lost 4, with 6 bases in between. The CDR3 here is CARGGTGELFF. The CDR3 region has the DNA TGCGCCAGGGGGGGCACCGGGGAGCTGTTTTTT.

The genes are TRBV28 and TRBJ1-1; no firm D call. Germline V gene data show CDR1 as MDHEN and CDR2 as SYDVKM. The CDR3 totals 15 residues. Trimming pared 5 bases from V and 0 bases from J, leaving 13 bases between. CDR3 nucleotides: TGTGCCAGCAGTAGCCCGGGAGGTATGAACACTGAAGCTTTCTTT. Translation: CASSSPGGMNTEAFF.

This clone was seen only once. The chain joins TRBV28 to TRBJ1-1, with D uncertain. There are 13 residues in the CDR3. Per germline, CDR1 MDHEN and CDR2 SYDVKM. V dropped 5 bases and J dropped 6 bases, with 13 bases sitting between them. CDR3 in amino acids: CASSTPGRPEAFF. In nucleotides, the CDR3 is TGTGCCAGCAGTACACCGGGGAGACCTGAAGCTTTCTTT. Full variable domain (remainder filled in from reference TRBV28 and TRBJ1-1): DVKVTQSSRYLVKRTGEKVFLECVQDMDHENMFWYRQDPGLGLRLIYFSYDVKMKEKGDIPEGYSVSREKKERFSLILESASTNQTSMYLCASSTPGRPEAFFGQGTRLTVV.

The chain combines TRBV28 with TRBJ1-2; 8 nucleotides line up with TRBD1. Germline V gene data show CDR1 as MDHEN and CDR2 as SYDVKM. V lost 7 bases and J lost 5; bases outside the gene matches: 9. This CDR3 spans 14 amino acids. The CDR3 is CASISRTGWYGYTF. CDR3 sequence (DNA): TGTGCCAGCATTAGCCGGACAGGGTGGTATGGCTACACCTTC.

V is TRBV28 and J is TRBJ1-5; 7 nucleotides agree with TRBD1. The CDR3 is 13 amino acids. The V gene's germline CDR1 is MDHEN and CDR2 SYDVKM. Trimming took 2 bases from V and 9 from J; bases not matched to a gene: 4. The CDR3 sequence: CASSLRQGLPQHF. As DNA, the CDR3 is TGTGCCAGCAGTTTACGACAGGGTTTGCCCCAGCATTTT.

This chain connects TRBV27 to TRBJ1-1; D is unclear. CDR3 length: 15 residues. The germline V gene has CDR1 MNHEY and CDR2 SMNVEV (reference sequence). V lost 8 bases and J 3 bases, leaving 19 bases between the germline ends. For the CDR3, the DNA is TGTGCCAGCCTTGGGTGGGTAAACAGTCACACTGAAGCTTTCTTT. Amino acids: CASLGWVNSHTEAFF.

The V gene is TRBV28, the J gene TRBJ1-4; TRBD1 might be the D (6 bases). Germline V gene lookup returns CDR1 MDHEN and CDR2 SYDVKM. With 3 bases removed from V and 0 bases from J, the gap between germline ends came to 11 bases. The CDR3 has 16 amino acids. Here the CDR3 DNA reads TGTGCCAGCAGTTTTGCGGGGGCGACAACTAATGAAAAACTGTTTTTT. Encoded protein: CASSFAGATTNEKLFF.

The rearrangement links TRBV10-2 to TRBJ2-3, with 8 nucleotides matching TRBD2. There are 15 residues in the CDR3. Looked up from germline, CDR1 is WSHSY and CDR2 is SAAADI. The V segment lost 9 bases and the J segment 2 bases; nucleotides outside the gene matches: 10. DNA of the CDR3: TGCGCCAGTTCTCCGGGACTAGGAAACACAGATACGCAGTATTTT. The encoded protein is CASSPGLGNTDTQYF.

This clone was seen once. The chain joins TRBV28 to TRBJ1-2; TRBD1 aligns across 8 bases. Germline CDR1 is MDHEN and CDR2 is SYDVKM. This CDR3 is built from 13 residues. V shed 8 bases and J 2 bases; nucleotides not matched to a gene: 4. The CDR3 here is CASAAGGNYGYTF. CDR3 in DNA: TGTGCCAGCGCGGCAGGGGGCAACTATGGCTACACCTTC.

V is TRBV7-2 and J is TRBJ2-5; 10 bases are shared with TRBD2. V was pared by 7 bases and J by 7 bases, with 6 bases of the junction left unmatched. The CDR3 is 13 residues long. Germline lookup yields CDR1 SGHTA and CDR2 FQGNSA. As DNA, the CDR3 is TGTGCCAGCATAGCGGGGGGAACCGGGACCCAGTACTTC. Its translation: CASIAGGTGTQYF.